Presented here are 6 T cell receptor beta chains from one specimen sequenced in a study of shared clonotypes between healthy human individuals (dated by TCRdb to between 2020 and 2021). The library was generated by the immunoSEQ multiplex PCR assay. TCRdb provides this immuneACCESS table in a form limited to in-frame rearrangements. Some clones are lacking; in checked studies, under half of them reflect an unresolved V gene, and why the rest are absent is not known. Recorded for this sample are about 1.5 million clones; 95% to 99% of them occurred a single time. The top ten clones comprise about 0.4% of the sample. What was sequenced was naive CD4+ T cells sorted from blood. The label giving this sample's cell subset or site can be read as: CD45RA+ positively selected. The receptor set was obtained from a man aged 25 to 45 in good health.

V and J are TRBV7-8 and TRBJ2-1, with a weak D call TRBD2 (5 bases). Per germline, CDR1 SGHVS and CDR2 FQNEAQ. There are 14 residues in the CDR3. Trimming pared 5 bases from V and 5 bases from J, leaving 13 bases between. In nucleotides, the CDR3 is TGTGCCAGCAGCCCGAGGGTAGAGAACAATGAGCAGTTCTTC. Amino acid sequence: CASSPRVENNEQFF.

The V call is TRBV9, the J call TRBJ2-2; D gene unclear. The CDR3 length is 14 residues. The germline V and J ends were trimmed by 2 bases and 6 bases, with 11 bases remaining between them. Germline V gene sequence: CDR1 SGDLS, CDR2 YYNGEE. For the CDR3, the DNA is TGTGCCAGCAGCGTCCCTGCAGTGGCCGGGGAGCTGTTTTTT. Amino acids: CASSVPAVAGELFF.

The chain couples TRBV19 to TRBJ1-5, with a tentative D call TRBD1 (5 bases). The germline CDR1 and CDR2 sequences are LNHDA and SQIVND (reference sequence). Trimming left V 10 bases short and J 3 bases short, with 13 bases between. The CDR3 contains 13 residues. CDR3 DNA: TGTGCCACCTCGGGACGGCTCAATCAGCCCCAGCATTTT. Amino acids: CATSGRLNQPQHF.

The chain combines TRBV5-1 with TRBJ2-1, with D tentatively TRBD2 (6 bases). Germline loops: CDR1 SGHRS, CDR2 YFSETQ. The CDR3 length is 15 residues. Trimming shortened V by 6 bases and J by 6 bases, and 19 bases separated the two germline ends. The CDR3 DNA reads TGCGCCAGCACCACTCCGGGACTCGGGCCCAATGAGCAGTTCTTC. Protein product: CASTTPGLGPNEQFF.

This sequence joins TRBV6-6 and TRBJ2-3; either TRBD1 or TRBD2 may fit D (5 bases each). Trimming took 5 bases from V and 6 from J, leaving 18 bases between them. From germline, CDR1 is MNHNY and CDR2 SVGAGI (reference sequence). This CDR3 is 15 amino acids long. CDR3 region: CASSNPGHGVDTQYF. The CDR3 DNA is TGTGCCAGCAGTAACCCGGGGCATGGTGTGGATACGCAGTATTTT.

As for this clone: Other DNA sequences in this sample translate to the same CDR3. This rearrangement joins TRBV18 to TRBJ2-5; D remains unclear. With 3 bases removed from V and 3 bases from J, the gap between germline ends came to 8 bases. CDR3 length: 13 residues. Germline lookup yields CDR1 KGHSH and CDR2 LQKENI. This CDR3 is CASSPGGKETQYF. The CDR3 bases are TGTGCCAGCTCACCTGGCGGAAAAGAGACCCAGTACTTC.